This T cell receptor beta chain emerged from a study of CD8 T cells in ankylosing spondylitis. V gave up 0 bases and J gave up 5 bases; unmatched junction bases: 6. CDR1 and CDR2 (germline): SGHKS, YYEKEE (reference sequence). The CDR3 runs to 15 residues. This clonotype was observed many times. One entry per CDR3 protein, called by TCRdb with MiXCR from the 5' RACE reads. The table has about 240,000 distinct CDR3 sequences, 8.6% seen once. The J gene is TRBJ2-7, the V gene TRBV5-5, with 9 nucleotides matching TRBD1. The source material was blood, either unsorted or a sorted T cell fraction (not recorded which). The clonotype was recovered from a male donor with ankylosing spondylitis or in good health (not recorded which). This CDR3 reads CASSLEQGAFHEQYF. The CDR3 DNA sequence: TGTGCCAGCAGCTTGGAACAGGGGGCTTTCCACGAGCAGTACTTC.